This TCR beta chain was obtained from a study of human T cells and chemical hapten exposure. The wider study: Recorded diagnoses among the mostly female patients were alopecia areata, totalis or universalis.

In germline, CDR1 is LGHNA, CDR2 YNFKEQ. This CDR3 has 15 residues. Documented time point: patch test 2, 6 weeks after DPC sensitization. Treatment given: therapeutic diphenylcyclopropenone sensitization with weekly scalp DPC. Via MiXCR, TCRdb re-called the RACE reads, giving one row per CDR3 protein. Here the sample spans 350,000 to 400,000 distinct CDR3 sequences, just under 6.5% being singletons. As to this clonotype: Its matching antigen is unknown. Germline is not matched at one junction end, which may reflect a read error.

Findings and limits, study-wide: With DPC sensitization, TCRs exceeding 1 in 1000 frequency showed no change.

This specimen was whole blood, taken in connection with sensitization to the hapten diphenylcyclopropenone (DPC). The rearrangement uses TRBV4-2 and TRBJ1-2; tentative D call: TRBD1 (6 bases). The clonotype was recovered from a woman aged 18-29 years with alopecia areata. Some clones in this sample may be carry-over from other donors' samples. The CDR3 is CASSKEDSAFGGYTF. DNA for the CDR3: TGTGCCAGCAGCAAAGAGGACAGTGCTTTTGGTGGCTACACCTTC.